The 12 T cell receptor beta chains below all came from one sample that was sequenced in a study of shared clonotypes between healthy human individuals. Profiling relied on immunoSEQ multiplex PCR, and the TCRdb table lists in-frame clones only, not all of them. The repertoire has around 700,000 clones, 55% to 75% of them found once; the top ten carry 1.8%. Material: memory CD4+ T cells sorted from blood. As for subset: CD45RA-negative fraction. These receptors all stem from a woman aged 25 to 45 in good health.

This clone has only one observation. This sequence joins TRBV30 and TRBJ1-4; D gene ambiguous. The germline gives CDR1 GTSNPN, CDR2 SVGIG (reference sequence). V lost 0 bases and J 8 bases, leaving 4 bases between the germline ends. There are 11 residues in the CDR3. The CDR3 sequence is CAWSVTEKLFF. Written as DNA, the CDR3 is TGTGCCTGGAGTGTAACGGAAAAACTGTTTTTT.

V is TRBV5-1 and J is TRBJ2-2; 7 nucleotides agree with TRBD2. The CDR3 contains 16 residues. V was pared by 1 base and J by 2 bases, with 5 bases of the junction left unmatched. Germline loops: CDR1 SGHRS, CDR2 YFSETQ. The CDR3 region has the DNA TGCGCCAGCAGCTTGAGGGCGGGAGCAAACACCGGGGAGCTGTTTTTT. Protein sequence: CASSLRAGANTGELFF. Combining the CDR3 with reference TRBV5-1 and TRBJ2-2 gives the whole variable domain KAGVTQTPRYLIKTRGQQVTLSCSPISGHRSVSWYQQTPGQGLQFLFEYFSETQRNKGNFPGRFSGRQFSNSRSEMNVSTLELGDSALYLCASSLRAGANTGELFFGEGSRLTVL.

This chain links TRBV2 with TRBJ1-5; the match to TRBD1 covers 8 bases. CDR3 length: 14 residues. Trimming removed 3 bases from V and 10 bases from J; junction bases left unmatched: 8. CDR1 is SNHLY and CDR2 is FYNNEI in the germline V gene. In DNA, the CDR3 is TGTGCCAGCAGTGATGGGCAGGGGGCGGGTCCCCAGCATTTT. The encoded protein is CASSDGQGAGPQHF.

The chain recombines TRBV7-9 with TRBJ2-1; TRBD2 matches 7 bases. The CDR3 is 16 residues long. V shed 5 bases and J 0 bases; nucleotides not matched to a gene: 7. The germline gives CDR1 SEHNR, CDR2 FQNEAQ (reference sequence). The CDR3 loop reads CASSIRAGNSYNEQFF. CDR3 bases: TGTGCCAGCAGCATCAGAGCGGGGAACTCCTACAATGAGCAGTTCTTC. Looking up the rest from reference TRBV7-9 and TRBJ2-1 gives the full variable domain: DTGVSQNPRHKITKRGQNVTFRCDPISEHNRLYWYRQTLGQGPEFLTYFQNEAQLEKSRLLSDRFSAERPKGSFSTLEIQRTEQGDSAMYLCASSIRAGNSYNEQFFGPGTRLTVL.

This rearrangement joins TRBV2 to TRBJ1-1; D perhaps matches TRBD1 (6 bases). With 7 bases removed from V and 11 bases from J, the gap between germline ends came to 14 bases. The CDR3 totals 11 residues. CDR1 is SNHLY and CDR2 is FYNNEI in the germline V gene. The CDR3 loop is CASTGVGKAFF. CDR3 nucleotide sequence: TGTGCCAGCACAGGGGTGGGTAAGGCTTTCTTT.

DNA of the CDR3: TGTGCCAGCAGCTTATACGTGGGCGGGGTCTACGAGCAGTACTTC. It codes for CASSLYVGGVYEQYF. The V call is TRBV7-8, the J call TRBJ2-7, with a tentative D call TRBD2 (6 bases). V was shortened by 2 bases and J by 3 bases, with 14 bases between the two germline ends. Germline CDR1 is SGHVS and CDR2 is FQNEAQ. The CDR3 covers 15 residues.

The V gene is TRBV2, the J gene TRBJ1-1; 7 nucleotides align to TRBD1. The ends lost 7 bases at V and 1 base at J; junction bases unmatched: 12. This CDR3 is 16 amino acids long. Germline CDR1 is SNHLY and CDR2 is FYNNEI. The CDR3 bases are TGTGCCAGCATCAGGGCGGTTCGGACAGGGAACACTGAAGCTTTCTTT. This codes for CASIRAVRTGNTEAFF.

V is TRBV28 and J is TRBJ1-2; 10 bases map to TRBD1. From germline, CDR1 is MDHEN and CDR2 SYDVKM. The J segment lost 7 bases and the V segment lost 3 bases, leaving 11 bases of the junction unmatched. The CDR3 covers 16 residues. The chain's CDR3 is CASSFLTRQGAGGYTF. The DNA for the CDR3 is TGTGCCAGCAGTTTTCTCACCCGACAGGGGGCAGGTGGCTACACCTTC.

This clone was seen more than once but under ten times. This CDR3 reads CASSGPPSETYEQYF. CDR3 nucleotide sequence: TGTGCCAGCAGCGGCCCCCCTAGCGAGACCTACGAGCAGTACTTC. The chain couples TRBV5-4 to TRBJ2-7; D is perhaps TRBD2 (6 bases). Per germline, CDR1 SGHNT and CDR2 YYREEE (reference sequence). CDR3 size: 15 residues. V gave up 4 bases and J gave up 2 bases, with 16 bases separating them.

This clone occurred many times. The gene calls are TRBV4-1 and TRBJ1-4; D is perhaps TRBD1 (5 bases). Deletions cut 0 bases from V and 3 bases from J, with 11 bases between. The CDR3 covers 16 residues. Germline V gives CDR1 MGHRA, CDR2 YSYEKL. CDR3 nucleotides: TGCGCCAGCAGCCAAGATCCAGGGCAGCCTAATGAAAAACTGTTTTTT. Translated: CASSQDPGQPNEKLFF.

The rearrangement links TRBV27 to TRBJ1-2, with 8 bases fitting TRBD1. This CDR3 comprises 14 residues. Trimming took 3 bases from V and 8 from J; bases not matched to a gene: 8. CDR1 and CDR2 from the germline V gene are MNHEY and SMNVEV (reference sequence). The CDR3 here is CASSFLPRGHGYTF. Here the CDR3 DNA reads TGTGCCAGCAGTTTTCTGCCCAGGGGGCACGGCTACACCTTC.

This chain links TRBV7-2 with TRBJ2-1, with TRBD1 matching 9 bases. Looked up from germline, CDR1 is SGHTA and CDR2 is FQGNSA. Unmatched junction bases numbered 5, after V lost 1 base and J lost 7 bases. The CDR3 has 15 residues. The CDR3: CASSLGDRVGNEQFF. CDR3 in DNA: TGTGCCAGCAGCTTAGGGGACAGGGTAGGTAATGAGCAGTTCTTC.